The 26 T cell receptor beta chains presented below share a single source sample, sequenced in a study of Ad26.COV2.S vaccination and SARS-CoV-2 variants. Using immunoSEQ multiplex PCR, the repertoire was profiled, and TCRdb retains in-frame clones only, with some absent. The sample carries 380,000 or so clones, roughly 85% recorded once. Specified treatment: approximately 18 received Ad26.COV2.S at low or high dose, single or two shots; 5 received placebo; per-sample allocation not given. On day 63 after the first injection, vaccine and placebo recipients gave samples. The sequenced sample was peripheral blood, obtained in a trial of Ad26.COV2.S vaccine versus placebo. Receptors originate from a person between 18 and 60 years old who received the Ad26.COV2.S COVID-19 vaccine or a placebo.

This clone has just one count. This chain uses TRBV7-9 with TRBJ2-7, with D possibly TRBD2 on 7 matching bases. Germline V gives CDR1 SEHNR, CDR2 FQNEAQ (reference sequence). The CDR3 is made up of 15 amino acids. The germline V and J ends were trimmed by 5 bases and 1 base, with 15 bases remaining between them. The CDR3 bases are TGTGCCAGCAGCCCGGAGGGGGGGGTATCCTACGAGCAGTACTTC. Its translation: CASSPEGGVSYEQYF.

The chain recombines TRBV28 with TRBJ1-2, with 7 bases lining up with TRBD1. The CDR3 extends over 15 amino acids. The V and J ends lost 2 bases and 4 bases, in that order; junction bases with no gene match: 7. Germline CDR1 MDHEN, CDR2 SYDVKM. The CDR3 reads CASSLQYRGPYGYTF. DNA of the CDR3: TGTGCCAGCAGTTTACAGTACAGGGGTCCCTATGGCTACACCTTC.

This clone was observed once. This chain uses TRBV7-2 with TRBJ2-2; 10 bases map to TRBD1. V was clipped by 5 bases and J by 7 bases; unmatched bases: 4. The CDR3 loop spans 14 amino acids. Germline CDR1 reads SGHTA; CDR2 reads FQGNSA. CDR3 amino acids: CASSRQGADGELFF. CDR3 DNA sequence: TGTGCCAGCAGCAGACAGGGGGCCGACGGGGAGCTGTTTTTT.

The chain carries TRBV12-5 and TRBJ1-1; D possibly corresponds to TRBD1 (5 bases). The V end was cut by 1 base, the J end by 5 bases, with 14 bases between. In germline, CDR1 is LGHNT, CDR2 FRNRAP. The CDR3 totals 15 residues. The CDR3 sequence: CASGLGGEGITEAFF. In nucleotides, the CDR3 is TGTGCTAGTGGTTTGGGGGGGGAAGGAATAACTGAAGCTTTCTTT. The full variable domain, rest sourced from reference TRBV12-5 and TRBJ1-1, is DARVTQTPRHKVTEMGQEVTMRCQPILGHNTVFWYRQTMMQGLELLAYFRNRAPLDDSGMPKDRFSAEMPDATLATLKIQPSEPRDSAVYFCASGLGGEGITEAFFGQGTRLTVV.

CDR3: CSGTGTGGKAFF. The CDR3 nucleotides are TGCAGCGGTACCGGGACAGGGGGCAAAGCTTTCTTT. The chain has TRBV29-1 and TRBJ1-1; the match to TRBD1 covers 12 bases. The V and J ends lost 7 bases and 9 bases, in that order; junction bases with no gene match: 6. The germline V gene has CDR1 SQVTM and CDR2 ANQGSEA. This CDR3 has 12 amino acids.

The chain is built from TRBV10-3 and TRBJ2-1; TRBD2 is a possible D gene (5 bases). This CDR3 comprises 15 residues. Germline-derived CDR1 and CDR2 are ENHRY and SYGVKD. V lost 0 bases and J lost 7, with 13 bases in between. Here the CDR3 DNA reads TGTGCCATCAGTGAGTCCGGTAGCGCCCTTAATGAGCAGTTCTTC. It codes for CAISESGSALNEQFF.

The chain links TRBV30 to TRBJ2-1, with D possibly TRBD2 on 6 matching bases. The CDR3 runs to 11 residues. CDR1 and CDR2 (germline): GTSNPN, SVGIG (reference sequence). V was clipped by 0 bases and J by 15 bases, with 12 bases between them. CDR3 sequence (DNA): TGTGCCTGGAGTGTCGGGGGAAACGGGTTCTTC. This sequence encodes CAWSVGGNGFF.

This chain joins TRBV19 and TRBJ2-3; the D is unclear. Trimming left V 5 bases short and J 2 bases short, with 20 bases between. The CDR3 is 17 residues long. CDR1 is LNHDA and CDR2 is SQIVND in the germline V gene (reference sequence). The CDR3: CASSQNSFGETTDTQYF. CDR3 sequence (DNA): TGTGCCAGTAGTCAAAACTCCTTTGGGGAAACCACAGATACGCAGTATTTT.

This clone appeared once. The V and J genes are TRBV7-2 and TRBJ1-1, with a tentative D call TRBD1 (5 bases). This CDR3 has 15 residues. CDR1 is SGHTA and CDR2 is FQGNSA in the germline V gene. V lost 3 bases and J lost 2, with 13 bases in between. CDR3: CASSFGDLRNTEAFF. DNA of the CDR3: TGTGCCAGCAGCTTTGGGGACCTCAGAAACACTGAAGCTTTCTTT.

A few counts support this clone. V usage is TRBV10-3 and J usage is TRBJ1-5; D is ambiguous. The germline CDR1 and CDR2 sequences are ENHRY and SYGVKD. V gave up 3 bases and J gave up 6 bases, with 9 bases separating them. This CDR3 comprises 13 residues. As DNA, the CDR3 is TGTGCCATCAGTGATGAACCGGGTCAGCCCCAGCATTTT. As protein: CAISDEPGQPQHF.

Comments on this clone: The identical CDR3 is also encoded by other nucleotide sequences in the sample. The chain employs TRBV19 and TRBJ1-1, with 10 bases lining up with TRBD1. This CDR3 region has 14 residues. The germline V gene encodes CDR1 LNHDA and CDR2 SQIVND (reference sequence). After removal of 5 bases from V and 1 base from J, the junction contained 1 base not matched to a gene. CDR3 sequence: CASSRDRGNTEAFF. CDR3 DNA sequence: TGTGCCAGTAGTCGGGACAGGGGGAACACTGAAGCTTTCTTT.

The chain combines TRBV11-3 with TRBJ2-3; D gene uncertain. From germline, CDR1 is SGHNT and CDR2 YENEEA. The CDR3 runs to 14 residues. The germline V and J ends were trimmed by 5 bases and 2 bases, with 11 bases remaining between them. The CDR3: CASSPGRLTDTQYF. Here the CDR3 DNA reads TGTGCCAGCAGCCCTGGGCGGCTCACAGATACGCAGTATTTT.

The chain is built from TRBV5-4 and TRBJ2-6; D is undetermined. The CDR3 is 15 amino acids. Germline V gene data show CDR1 as SGHNT and CDR2 as YYREEE (reference sequence). Deletions cut 3 bases from V and 0 bases from J, with 7 bases between. CDR3 loop: CASSSYSSGANVLTF. CDR3 DNA: TGTGCCAGCAGCTCTTACAGCTCTGGGGCCAACGTCCTGACTTTC.

CDR3 sequence reads: CASSPGTSGGLTDTQYF. CDR3 nucleotides: TGTGCCAGCAGCCCAGGGACTAGCGGGGGGCTCACAGATACGCAGTATTTT. This sequence joins TRBV7-8 and TRBJ2-3, with 15 bases matching TRBD2. V lost 5 bases, J lost 2 bases, and 5 bases stayed unmatched. The CDR3 runs 17 residues. The germline CDR1 and CDR2 sequences are SGHVS and FQNEAQ.

The gene calls are TRBV5-1 and TRBJ2-1, with 10 bases lining up with TRBD2. J lost 7 bases, V lost 0 bases, and 7 bases had no gene match. Germline V lookup: CDR1 SGHRS, CDR2 YFSETQ. The CDR3 spans 16 residues. This CDR3 reads CASSLAPAGGQNEQFF. CDR3 in DNA: TGCGCCAGCAGCTTGGCCCCAGCGGGAGGGCAAAATGAGCAGTTCTTC.

This chain links TRBV6-5 with TRBJ1-3; D not resolved. The ends were cut back, 6 bases at V and 13 bases at J, with 13 bases in the middle. The CDR3 consists of 11 residues. CDR1 MNHEY and CDR2 SVGAGI come from the germline V gene. CDR3 sequence reads: CASRRDGLIYF. CDR3 DNA: TGTGCCAGCAGACGCGACGGACTAATATATTTT.

The chain carries TRBV12-3 or TRBV12-4 and TRBJ2-5, with D hard to call. The CDR3 is made up of 12 amino acids. V dropped 5 bases and J dropped 5 bases, with 9 bases sitting between them. CDR3: CASSPDWETQYF. For the CDR3, the DNA is TGTGCCAGCAGTCCTGACTGGGAGACCCAGTACTTC.

This chain uses TRBV25-1 with TRBJ1-1; D gene unclear. There are 13 residues in the CDR3. V was clipped by 6 bases and J by 4 bases, with 12 bases between them. Germline-derived CDR1 and CDR2 are MGHDK and SYGVNS. The CDR3 coding sequence is TGTGCCAGCAGAGGAGGCTCGGGCACTGAAGCTTTCTTT. Amino acids: CASRGGSGTEAFF. Complete variable domain (other parts from reference TRBV25-1 and TRBJ1-1): EADIYQTPRYLVIGTGKKITLECSQTMGHDKMYWYQQDPGMELHLIHYSYGVNSTEKGDLSSESTVSRIRTEHFPLTLESARPSHTSQYLCASRGGSGTEAFFGQGTRLTVV.

This sequence joins TRBV29-1 and TRBJ2-5; a weak D match, TRBD2 (5 bases). Germline CDR1 SQVTM, CDR2 ANQGSEA. The CDR3 loop spans 17 amino acids. Trimming took off 1 base at V and 2 bases at J, with 20 bases between the two ends. CDR3 residues: CSVEGEKTHFPQETQYF. The CDR3 DNA reads as TGCAGCGTTGAAGGGGAGAAGACTCACTTCCCACAAGAGACCCAGTACTTC.

This clone was detected once. The chain recombines TRBV6-6 with TRBJ2-1; TRBD2 aligns across 14 bases. Trimming removed 5 bases from V and 7 bases from J; junction bases left unmatched: 7. The CDR3 runs 16 residues. The germline V gene encodes CDR1 MNHNY and CDR2 SVGAGI (reference sequence). DNA for the CDR3: TGTGCCAGCAGTCGATCCGGGACTAGCGGGAGAAATGAGCAGTTCTTC. Translation: CASSRSGTSGRNEQFF.

The chain carries TRBV14 and TRBJ2-7, with D perhaps given as TRBD1 or TRBD2 (5 bases each). Per the germline V gene, CDR1 is SGHDN and CDR2 is FVKESK. V was shortened by 0 bases and J by 5 bases, with 20 bases between the two germline ends. The CDR3 runs 17 residues. The CDR3 DNA reads TGTGCCAGCAGCCAAGATATGAGAAAGAGGGGCCCCAACGAGCAGTACTTC. Translated: CASSQDMRKRGPNEQYF.

The chain combines TRBV28 with TRBJ1-5; D not resolved. Germline-derived CDR1 and CDR2 are MDHEN and SYDVKM. This CDR3 contains 12 residues. Trimming pared 5 bases from V and 5 bases from J, leaving 7 bases between. CDR3: CASSDQYQPQHF. DNA for the CDR3: TGTGCCAGCAGTGACCAATATCAGCCCCAGCATTTT.

The chain links TRBV3-1 (or the pseudogene TRBV3-2) to TRBJ2-7; no reliable D call. Germline values: CDR1 LGHDT, CDR2 YNNKEL (reference sequence). The CDR3 runs to 13 residues. Deletions cut 3 bases from V and 6 bases from J, with 12 bases between. For the CDR3, the DNA is TGTGCCAGCAGCCAGAACCGAGTCGGCGAGCAGTACTTC. Protein: CASSQNRVGEQYF.

The chain recombines TRBV14 with TRBJ2-7, with 9 bases matching TRBD2. Germline-derived CDR1 and CDR2 are SGHDN and FVKESK. The CDR3 length is 16 residues. J gave up 4 bases and V 2 bases, and 9 bases lay outside the gene matches. The CDR3 sequence: CASSQPGTSRRYEQYF. The CDR3 nucleotides are TGTGCCAGCAGCCAACCCGGGACTAGCCGCCGATACGAGCAGTACTTC.

The J gene is TRBJ1-5, the V gene TRBV12-3 or TRBV12-4; no definite D call. The CDR3 sequence is 13 residues long. V shed 3 bases and J shed 5 bases, with 8 bases lying between them. The CDR3 is CASSFKSDQPQHF. The CDR3, as DNA: TGTGCCAGCAGTTTTAAGTCGGATCAGCCCCAGCATTTT.

The rearrangement links TRBV18 to TRBJ2-7, with D hard to call. V was cut by 0 bases and J by 2 bases, with 8 bases left in between. The CDR3 extends over 14 amino acids. CDR1 KGHSH and CDR2 LQKENI come from the germline V gene. The CDR3 sequence is CASSPPVGAYEQYF. The DNA of the CDR3 is TGTGCCAGCTCACCACCTGTCGGAGCCTACGAGCAGTACTTC.